These 28 T cell receptor beta chains share one sample of origin, sequenced in a study of T cells after yellow fever vaccination. TCRdb re-analysed the 5' RACE reads in MiXCR, keeping a single row per CDR3 protein. The sample gives roughly 32,000 distinct CDR3 sequences, about 10% of which show up once; 9.5% to 15% is in the top ten. The sequences come from PBMCs, either bulk or a sorted T-cell subset (CD4+, CD8+, memory, or dextramer-sorted; not recorded which), collected roughly 15 days after the first yellow fever vaccination. The source of these receptors is a man younger than 35 who received the YFV17D yellow fever vaccine.

This clonotype was detected many times. V is TRBV19 and J is TRBJ1-1; 8 nucleotides agree with TRBD1. The CDR3 consists of 15 residues. V was clipped by 7 bases and J by 3 bases; unmatched bases: 10. CDR1 LNHDA and CDR2 SQIVND come from the germline V gene (reference sequence). As DNA, the CDR3 is TGTGCCAGTAATCCCCACAGGGGGGAGGACACTGAAGCTTTCTTT. Translation: CASNPHRGEDTEAFF.

Ten or more counts support this clonotype. This sequence joins TRBV7-9 and TRBJ2-7, with D possibly TRBD2 on 7 matching bases. This CDR3 is 13 amino acids long. V was pared by 4 bases and J by 6 bases, with 13 bases between. The germline CDR1 and CDR2 sequences are SEHNR and FQNEAQ (reference sequence). The CDR3 protein is CASSSQGGVEQYF. The CDR3 DNA reads as TGTGCCAGCAGCTCCCAAGGGGGGGTCGAGCAGTACTTC.

On this clonotype itself: A read error may be the cause here, since a much bigger clone is one base away. J is TRBJ2-1 and V is TRBV29-1; 10 bases are shared with TRBD1. Germline CDR1 reads SQVTM; CDR2 reads ANQGSEA. The ends lost 8 bases at V and 3 bases at J; junction bases unmatched: 4. CDR3 length: 13 amino acids. CDR3 bases: TGCAGCAGCCGGGACAGGGGCTACAATGAGCAGTTCTTC. Protein: CSSRDRGYNEQFF.

This clonotype was seen at least ten times. V usage is TRBV4-2 and J usage is TRBJ2-2, with D unresolved. The CDR3 totals 14 residues. CDR1 and CDR2 (germline): LGHNA, YNFKEQ. Trimming pared 1 base from V and 9 bases from J, leaving 12 bases between. The CDR3 nucleotides read TGTGCCAGCAGCCAAGGAATAGATGCCCGGGAGCTGTTTTTT. Translated: CASSQGIDARELFF.

In its sample, this clonotype was seen many times. This chain uses TRBV3-1 with TRBJ1-2; 7 nucleotides agree with TRBD1. Germline CDR1 reads LGHDT; CDR2 reads YNNKEL (reference sequence). V lost 5 bases to trimming and J lost 6 bases; unmatched junction nucleotides: 9. The CDR3 totals 14 residues. CDR3: CASSKSDRDDGYTF. The CDR3 nucleotides read TGTGCCAGCAGCAAATCAGACAGGGATGATGGCTACACCTTC.

This clonotype was seen ten or more times. The J gene is TRBJ2-3, the V gene TRBV4-1; D is ambiguous. Trimming took off 1 base at V and 7 bases at J, with 9 bases between the two ends. CDR3 length: 13 amino acids. Germline V CDR1 and CDR2: MGHRA, YSYEKL. The chain's CDR3 is CASSQVGRNTQYF. In DNA, the CDR3 is TGCGCCAGCAGCCAAGTGGGCAGGAATACGCAGTATTTT.

This clonotype came up many times. The V and J genes are TRBV11-2 and TRBJ1-1; D may be TRBD1 (6 bases). V was pared by 5 bases and J by 7 bases, with 14 bases between. This CDR3 region has 13 residues. In germline, CDR1 is SGHAT, CDR2 FQNNGV. CDR3 region: CASSPRGLSEAFF. The CDR3 DNA follows: TGTGCCAGCAGCCCCAGGGGACTGAGTGAAGCTTTCTTT.

This clonotype was seen many times. CDR3 sequence reads: CSAGRGTGANVLTF. CDR3 nucleotides: TGCAGTGCTGGGCGAGGAACTGGGGCCAACGTCCTGACTTTC. The rearrangement uses TRBV20-1 and TRBJ2-6; D unresolved. Germline lookup yields CDR1 DFQATT and CDR2 SNEGSKA (reference sequence). The germline V and J ends were trimmed by 5 bases and 2 bases, with 10 bases remaining between them. This CDR3 contains 14 residues.

Ten or more counts support this clonotype. The DNA for the CDR3 is TGCGCCAGCAGCCTGGACAGGGGAATCGATGAGCAGTTCTTC. Protein product: CASSLDRGIDEQFF. This chain connects TRBV5-1 to TRBJ2-1; the match to TRBD1 covers 9 bases. From germline, CDR1 is SGHRS and CDR2 YFSETQ. J lost 8 bases, V lost 4 bases, and 7 bases had no gene match. CDR3 length: 14 amino acids.

This clonotype was observed many times. The rearrangement links TRBV29-1 to TRBJ1-1; no reliable D call. The germline V and J ends were trimmed by 1 base and 0 bases, with 12 bases remaining between them. CDR1 SQVTM and CDR2 ANQGSEA come from the germline V gene. There are 15 residues in the CDR3. For the CDR3, the DNA is TGCAGCGTTGAAGGATGGATGGGGATGAACACTGAAGCTTTCTTT. Its translation: CSVEGWMGMNTEAFF.

This clonotype was counted between two and nine times. The chain is built from TRBV15 and TRBJ2-5, with 11 bases matching TRBD2. The CDR3 contains 15 residues. The junction had 3 bases not matched to a gene; V was cut back by 5 bases and J by 1 base. Germline CDR1 and CDR2: LNHNV and YYDKDF (reference sequence). The CDR3 is CATSPGLAGQETQYF. The CDR3, as DNA: TGTGCCACCAGCCCTGGACTAGCGGGCCAAGAGACCCAGTACTTC. The full variable domain, completed using reference TRBV15 and TRBJ2-5, is DAMVIQNPRYQVTQFGKPVTLSCSQTLNHNVMYWYQQKSSQAPKLLFHYYDKDFNNEADTPDNFQSRRPNTSFCFLDIRSPGLGDTAMYLCATSPGLAGQETQYFGPGTRLLVL.

This clonotype was picked up many times. J is TRBJ2-5 and V is TRBV5-1, with 9 nucleotides matching TRBD1. Germline CDR1 is SGHRS and CDR2 is YFSETQ. V trimming: 4 bases; J trimming: 3 bases; junction bases outside the gene matches: 4. The CDR3 runs to 14 residues. DNA of the CDR3: TGCGCCAGCAGCATACAGGGGGCGGAAGAGACCCAGTACTTC. It translates to CASSIQGAEETQYF.

This clonotype occurred many times. The chain recombines TRBV5-1 with TRBJ2-2, with no clear D. The germline V gene encodes CDR1 SGHRS and CDR2 YFSETQ. V dropped 3 bases and J dropped 5 bases, with 14 bases sitting between them. The CDR3 is 15 amino acids. CDR3 sequence reads: CASSSRAPKTGELFF. The CDR3 nucleotides are TGCGCCAGCAGCTCTCGGGCCCCTAAAACCGGGGAGCTGTTTTTT.

Only a few counts were recorded for this clonotype. V usage is TRBV28 and J usage is TRBJ2-1; unclear D gene. V dropped 6 bases and J dropped 10 bases, with 7 bases sitting between them. This CDR3 has 10 residues. Germline V lookup: CDR1 MDHEN, CDR2 SYDVKM. The CDR3 sequence is CASRRREQFF. The CDR3 nucleotides are TGTGCCAGCAGGCGCCGGGAGCAGTTCTTC.

This clonotype was picked up many times. The chain is built from TRBV20-1 and TRBJ2-2, with a possible D match to TRBD2 (7 bases). The germline gives CDR1 DFQATT, CDR2 SNEGSKA (reference sequence). The CDR3 loop spans 14 amino acids. Trimming took 7 bases from V and 4 from J, leaving 16 bases between them. The DNA of the CDR3 is TGCAGTGTCGGAGGGGGGGAATCCACCGGGGAGCTGTTTTTT. Translation gives CSVGGGESTGELFF.

This clonotype was picked up many times. The rearrangement uses TRBV11-2 and TRBJ2-1; the match to TRBD1 covers 9 bases. J lost 5 bases, V lost 5 bases, and 4 bases had no gene match. Germline lookup yields CDR1 SGHAT and CDR2 FQNNGV. The CDR3 consists of 14 residues. DNA for the CDR3: TGTGCCAGCAGCCGACAGGGGGGGAACAATGAGCAGTTCTTC. Protein product: CASSRQGGNNEQFF.

This clonotype was counted at least ten times. The rearrangement uses TRBV5-1 and TRBJ2-1; tentatively, D is TRBD1 (5 bases). In germline, CDR1 is SGHRS, CDR2 YFSETQ. The CDR3 has 15 residues. V lost 4 bases and J 1 base, leaving 12 bases between the germline ends. CDR3 DNA sequence: TGCGCCAGCAGCCGGCCAAGGGGTTCCTACAATGAGCAGTTCTTC. Translation: CASSRPRGSYNEQFF.

In its sample, this clonotype was seen many times. The chain has TRBV10-1 and TRBJ2-3; 7 bases map to TRBD1. V gave up 3 bases and J gave up 3 bases; unmatched junction bases: 12. CDR3 length equals 17 residues. Germline V gene lookup returns CDR1 WNHNN and CDR2 SYGVQD (reference sequence). CDR3 coding DNA: TGCGCCAGCAGTGAATCGAGGGGGCAGTATCGTACAGATACGCAGTATTTT. This codes for CASSESRGQYRTDTQYF.

The gene calls are TRBV7-2 and TRBJ1-2; D gene uncertain. This CDR3 is 16 amino acids long. With 3 bases removed from V and 5 bases from J, the gap between germline ends came to 19 bases. Germline CDR1 is SGHTA and CDR2 is FQGNSA. The CDR3, as DNA: TGTGCCAGCAGCTTTACCGTTAACCCAGATTCATATGGCTACACCTTC. It is translated as CASSFTVNPDSYGYTF.

By proportion, this clonotype is large (0.1 to 1%). This chain joins TRBV7-2 and TRBJ1-1; D ambiguous. This CDR3 contains 10 residues. From germline, CDR1 is SGHTA and CDR2 FQGNSA. The V gene lost 8 bases and the J gene lost 11 bases, with 12 bases spanning the gap. CDR3 in DNA: TGTGCCAGCGGGCGGTTGGGGGCTTTCTTT. Translated: CASGRLGAFF.

The table lists this clonotype with many counts. J is TRBJ2-1 and V is TRBV5-1; TRBD2 agrees at 10 bases. The germline gives CDR1 SGHRS, CDR2 YFSETQ. The CDR3 is 17 amino acids. Trimming took 4 bases from V and 4 from J; bases not matched to a gene: 11. This CDR3 reads CASSGPPSGGYYNEQFF. DNA for the CDR3: TGCGCCAGCAGCGGACCGCCTAGCGGGGGTTATTACAATGAGCAGTTCTTC.

About this clonotype itself: This may stem from a read error, because a much larger clone lies one nucleotide away. The V call is TRBV30, the J call TRBJ2-5, with 7 bases lining up with TRBD2. Germline V gene sequence: CDR1 GTSNPN, CDR2 SVGIG (reference sequence). The CDR3 contains 12 residues. CDR3 DNA: TGTGCCGGACGACTAGCAGCAGAGAGCCAGTACTTC. Its protein product is CAGRLAAESQYF.

A remark on this clonotype: A single base separates this from a much larger clone, so it may be a read error. The V gene is TRBV12-3 or TRBV12-4, the J gene TRBJ1-1, with D unresolved. V lost 11 bases to trimming and J lost 5 bases, with 18 bases between them. This CDR3 contains 13 residues. For the CDR3, the DNA is TGTGCCTGTTCGATAGTGGGGAAAACTGAAGCTTTCTTT. Its translation is CACSIVGKTEAFF.

This clonotype was counted at least ten times. The chain carries TRBV7-9 and TRBJ1-4, with no clear D. The length of the CDR3 is 14 residues. Per germline, CDR1 SEHNR and CDR2 FQNEAQ (reference sequence). Between the trimmed V and J ends, which lost 5 bases and 8 bases, there was a span of 15 bases. CDR3 in amino acids: CASSPLGNGEKLFF. In nucleotides, the CDR3 is TGTGCCAGCAGCCCCCTAGGAAACGGGGAAAAACTGTTTTTT.

This clonotype was detected many times. Here the CDR3 DNA reads TGTGCCATCAGTGACCCGGGACAGTCAGCTAACTATGGCTACACCTTC. It specifies CAISDPGQSANYGYTF. The rearrangement links TRBV10-3 to TRBJ1-2; the match to TRBD1 covers 7 bases. The V gene end was trimmed by 3 bases and the J gene end by 0 bases; junction bases not matched to a gene: 7. Per the germline V gene, CDR1 is ENHRY and CDR2 is SYGVKD. CDR3 size: 16 residues.

The sample holds many counts of this clonotype. The V gene is TRBV5-4, the J gene TRBJ2-5; D gene unclear. V was trimmed by 0 bases and J by 2 bases, leaving 8 bases between them. CDR1 is SGHNT, CDR2 YYREEE, per germline (reference sequence). This CDR3 region has 14 residues. CDR3 protein: CASSLDLGQETQYF. DNA for the CDR3: TGTGCCAGCAGCTTGGACTTAGGGCAAGAGACCCAGTACTTC.

This clonotype was detected ten times or more. This sequence joins TRBV19 and TRBJ1-2; D gene ambiguous. CDR3 size: 16 residues. Germline V gene lookup returns CDR1 LNHDA and CDR2 SQIVND (reference sequence). With 0 bases removed from V and 6 bases from J, the gap between germline ends came to 17 bases. DNA of the CDR3: TGTGCCAGTAGTATAGATAGACGCGGAGTGGTGGATGGCTACACCTTC. Its protein product is CASSIDRRGVVDGYTF.

For this clonotype: This may arise from a read error, as a much more abundant clone is one base away. V gene TRBV9 combines with J gene TRBJ1-6; 9 positions agree with TRBD1. The germline CDR1 and CDR2 sequences are SGDLS and YYNGEE. This CDR3 has 15 residues. In DNA, the CDR3 is TGTGCCAGCAGCGTAGAAGGACAGGGGTATTCACCCCTCAACTTT. Amino acid sequence: CASSVEGQGYSPLNF.